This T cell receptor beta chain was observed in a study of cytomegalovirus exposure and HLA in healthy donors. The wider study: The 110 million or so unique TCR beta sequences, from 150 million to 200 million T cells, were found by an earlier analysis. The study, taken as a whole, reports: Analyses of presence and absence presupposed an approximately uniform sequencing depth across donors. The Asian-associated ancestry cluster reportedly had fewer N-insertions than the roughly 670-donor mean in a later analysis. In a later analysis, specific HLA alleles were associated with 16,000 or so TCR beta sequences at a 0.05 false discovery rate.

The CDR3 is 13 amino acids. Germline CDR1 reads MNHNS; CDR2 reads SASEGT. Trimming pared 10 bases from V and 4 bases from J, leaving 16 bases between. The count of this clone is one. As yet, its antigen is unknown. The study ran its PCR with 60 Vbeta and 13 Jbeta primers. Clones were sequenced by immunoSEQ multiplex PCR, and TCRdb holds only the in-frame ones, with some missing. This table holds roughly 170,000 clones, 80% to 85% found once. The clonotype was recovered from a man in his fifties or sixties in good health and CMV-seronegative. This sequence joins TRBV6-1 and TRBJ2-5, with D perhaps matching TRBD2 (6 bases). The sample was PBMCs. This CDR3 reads CATTAGPGETQYF. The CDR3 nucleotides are TGTGCCACCACCGCGGGGCCAGGAGAGACCCAGTACTTC.